A single TCR beta chain is shown here with its context. Antigen specificity is unknown. Assay: immunoSEQ multiplex PCR; the TCRdb copy retains only in-frame clones and omits some. The sample carries roughly 77,000 clones, 92% recorded once. This specimen belongs to a study of T cell responses to AZD1222 COVID-19 vaccine. Study-wide results and caveats: Spike-wide coverage was observed for vaccine-associated CD4 TCRs, with dominant responses at 160-218 and 743-854. Clonal diversity was possibly underestimated, and the donors were mostly white British, with more females. Among those given AZD1222, only five or six were seropositive at baseline. Spike-specific TCRs gained breadth and depth after people received two AZD1222 doses.

The CDR3 extends over 13 amino acids. Germline values: CDR1 MNHEY, CDR2 SVGAGI. The ends were cut back, 8 bases at V and 5 bases at J, with 13 bases in the middle. Specimen: peripheral blood, collected on day 0 of MenACWY control vaccination. J is TRBJ1-5 and V is TRBV6-5, with D unclear. The sequence was obtained from an adult in good health. The CDR3 nucleotides are TGTGCCAGCCGATCGGGTCTTTATCAGCCCCAGCATTTT. Protein sequence: CASRSGLYQPQHF.